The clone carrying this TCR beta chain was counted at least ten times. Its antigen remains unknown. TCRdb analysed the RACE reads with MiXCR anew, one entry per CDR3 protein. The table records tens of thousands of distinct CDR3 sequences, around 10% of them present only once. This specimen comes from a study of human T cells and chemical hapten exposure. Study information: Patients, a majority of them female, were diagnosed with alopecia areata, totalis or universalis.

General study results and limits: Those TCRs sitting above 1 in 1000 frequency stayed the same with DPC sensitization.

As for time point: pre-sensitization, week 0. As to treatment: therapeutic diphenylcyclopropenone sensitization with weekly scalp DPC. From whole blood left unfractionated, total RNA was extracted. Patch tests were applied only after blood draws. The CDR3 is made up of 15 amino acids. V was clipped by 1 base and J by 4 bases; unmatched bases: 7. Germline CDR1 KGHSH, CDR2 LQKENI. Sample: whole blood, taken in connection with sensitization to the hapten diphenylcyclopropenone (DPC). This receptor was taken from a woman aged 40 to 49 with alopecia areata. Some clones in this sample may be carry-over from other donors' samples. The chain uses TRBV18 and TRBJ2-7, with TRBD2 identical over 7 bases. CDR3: CASSPRGIGRYEQYF. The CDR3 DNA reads TGTGCCAGCTCACCACGGGGTATCGGGAGGTACGAGCAGTACTTC.